These 6 T cell receptor beta chains share one sample of origin, sequenced in a study of cytomegalovirus exposure and HLA in healthy donors (dated by TCRdb to the late 2010s). Library prep was done by the immunoSEQ multiplex PCR assay. For the multiplex PCR, a mixture combining 60 forward primers for TCR Vbeta segments and 13 reverse primers for TCR Jbeta segments was used. The source is immuneACCESS, and TCRdb retained only in-frame sequences with V and J called. Part of the clones is not carried over; for the studies checked, unresolved V genes explain less than half of this, and the remainder is unexplained. The sample includes about 120,000 clones, with 70% observed a single time. The ten largest clonotypes hold 8% to 9.5% of the sample. Specimen: PBMCs. These receptors came from a man aged 30 to 45 in good health and CMV-seropositive.

The table lists this clone with a few counts. The chain couples TRBV7-9 to TRBJ2-7, with D perhaps matching TRBD1 (5 bases). The germline CDR1 and CDR2 sequences are SEHNR and FQNEAQ (reference sequence). CDR3 size: 14 residues. V dropped 1 base and J dropped 0 bases, with 7 bases sitting between them. The CDR3 DNA sequence: TGTGCCAGCAGCTTAGGTAGGGGCTCCTACGAGCAGTACTTC. Its protein product is CASSLGRGSYEQYF. Variable domain in full (rest from reference TRBV7-9 and TRBJ2-7): DTGVSQNPRHKITKRGQNVTFRCDPISEHNRLYWYRQTLGQGPEFLTYFQNEAQLEKSRLLSDRFSAERPKGSFSTLEIQRTEQGDSAMYLCASSLGRGSYEQYFGPGTRLTVT.

The chain recombines TRBV6-1 with TRBJ2-7; D is possibly TRBD2 (5 bases). The V end was cut by 8 bases, the J end by 3 bases, with 11 bases between. The CDR3 runs to 12 residues. CDR1 and CDR2 (germline): MNHNS, SASEGT. The CDR3 loop is CASEGNYYEQYF. DNA for the CDR3: TGTGCCAGCGAGGGTAACTACTACGAGCAGTACTTC.

The V call is TRBV6-5, the J call TRBJ2-5, with D perhaps TRBD1 (5 bases). Deletions cut 8 bases from V and 2 bases from J, with 15 bases between. Germline CDR1 reads MNHEY; CDR2 reads SVGAGI. The CDR3 has 14 amino acids. CDR3 in amino acids: CASVERAGQETQYF. For the CDR3, the DNA is TGTGCCAGCGTAGAAAGGGCAGGGCAAGAGACCCAGTACTTC.

A few counts support this clone. The gene calls are TRBV11-3 and TRBJ2-6, with 7 positions matching TRBD2. The CDR3 consists of 16 residues. Germline CDR1 SGHNT, CDR2 YENEEA. Trimming cost V 5 bases and J 1 base; bases outside gene matches: 5. This CDR3 reads CASSKGGVSGANVLTF. CDR3 in DNA: TGTGCCAGCAGCAAGGGAGGGGTTTCTGGGGCCAACGTCCTGACTTTC. Looking up the rest from reference TRBV11-3 and TRBJ2-6 gives the full variable domain: EAGVVQSPRYKIIEKKQPVAFWCNPISGHNTLYWYLQNLGQGPELLIRYENEEAVDDSQLPKDRFSAERLKGVDSTLKIQPAELGDSAVYLCASSKGGVSGANVLTFGAGSRLTVL.

The CDR3 region has the DNA TGTGCCTGGAGTGTTGGTCAGGTCCTTCTTGGGGCTTTCTTT. Protein product: CAWSVGQVLLGAFF. This chain joins TRBV30 and TRBJ1-1; D not certain. CDR1 GTSNPN and CDR2 SVGIG come from the germline V gene (reference sequence). With 0 bases removed from V and 11 bases from J, the gap between germline ends came to 19 bases. CDR3 size: 14 residues.

The gene calls are TRBV28 and TRBJ2-1; 10 nucleotides line up with TRBD2. There are 14 residues in the CDR3. Germline CDR1 MDHEN, CDR2 SYDVKM. Unmatched junction bases numbered 11, after V lost 11 bases and J lost 7 bases. The CDR3: CACSTSGFTNEQFF. The CDR3 DNA reads as TGTGCCTGCTCGACTAGCGGGTTCACAAATGAGCAGTTCTTC.